This T cell receptor (beta chain) was sequenced during a study of blood T cell repertoires in COVID-19. In the study overall: PBMCs, B-cell-depleted T cells, or T cells provided the cDNA or gDNA that made up the material.

Per the original methods: Amplified reference gene primers provided the basis for estimating nucleated cell counts. TCRdb's table, derived via immunoSEQ multiplex PCR, lists solely in-frame clones and lacks some. V, J and clone size reflect that table, while D and trimming were determined from the DNA. The sample lists fewer than 200,000 clones; roughly 88% were seen once. Trimming shortened V by 11 bases and J by 3 bases, and 10 bases separated the two germline ends. The CDR3 consists of 11 residues. Germline values: CDR1 MDHEN, CDR2 SYDVKM. Researchers sorted participants into cohorts using their self-reported clinical history.

Sequences were obtained from PBMCs or T cells enriched from blood (not recorded which). This chain joins TRBV28 and TRBJ1-1; tentatively, D is TRBD1 (5 bases). The receptor was isolated from a woman aged 18-29 years who had recovered from COVID-19. The CDR3: CAARGDTEAFF. CDR3 in DNA: TGTGCCGCCCGGGGGGACACTGAAGCTTTCTTT.